The rows below give T cell receptor beta chains drawn from one sample of a study of cytomegalovirus exposure and HLA in healthy donors. Some clones are missing from TCRdb's copy, which holds only in-frame ones; the method was immunoSEQ multiplex PCR. The sample records approximately 100,000 clones, 77% being singletons. The sequenced material came from PBMCs. The receptors originated from a man in his forties in good health and CMV-seropositive. Both conserved end residues are part of each CDR3. A D gene is named only where the DNA matches it firmly.

d_call	cdr3_length	v_call	j_call	cdr3_aa
NA	15	TRBV11-3	TRBJ1-3	CASSQQGATGNTIYF
NA	17	TRBV7-2	TRBJ2-6	CASSLGVRGSGANVLTF
NA	12	TRBV6-1	TRBJ1-2	CASSEALRGYTF
TRBD1	13	TRBV27	TRBJ2-1	CASTLTGSNEQFF
NA	13	TRBV6-5	TRBJ1-6	CASSYSRAVALHF
TRBD1	13	TRBV19	TRBJ1-5	CASTGQGNQPQHF
NA	15	TRBV27	TRBJ2-7	CASSWLGVGLGEQYF
TRBD2	15	TRBV5-1	TRBJ2-3	CASSLGGTNTDTQYF
NA	15	TRBV7-3	TRBJ1-2	CASSLFPGLPYGYTF
NA	14	TRBV5-4	TRBJ2-3	CASSLAGSTDTQYF
TRBD1	16	TRBV4-2	TRBJ2-7	CASSQDTGGAPYEQYF
TRBD1	14	TRBV28	TRBJ1-2	CASSGEDRNYGYTF
TRBD1	16	TRBV7-6	TRBJ1-4	CASSSTGRSTNEKLFF
NA	15	TRBV7-2	TRBJ1-5	CASSPKSGRYQPQHF
NA	13	TRBV11-2	TRBJ1-2	CASSLGLNYGYTF
TRBD1	16	TRBV5-8	TRBJ1-5	CASSLVGQGAGQPQHF
NA	13	TRBV7-9	TRBJ1-1	CASSYWTAPEAFF
TRBD2	14	TRBV2	TRBJ2-1	CASFLSGGPPESVF
NA	15	TRBV7-9	TRBJ2-2	CASSLRRKNTGELFF
NA	15	TRBV28	TRBJ1-5	CASSLLVASNQPQHF
NA	15	TRBV7-9	TRBJ2-2	CASSPRGAGSGELFF
NA	14	TRBV7-6	TRBJ2-1	CASSRIDRPYEQFF
TRBD1	16	TRBV27	TRBJ2-7	CASSLLGQGLPYEQYF
TRBD1	13	TRBV28	TRBJ2-7	CASSGDRSYEQYF
NA	15	TRBV5-6	TRBJ2-4	CASSRPGSGKNIQYF
TRBD1	15	TRBV27	TRBJ2-7	CASSFLQGARYEQYF
NA	12	TRBV28	TRBJ2-1	CASSLGGVEQFF
NA	15	TRBV2	TRBJ2-5	CASEMGGTVQETQYF
TRBD2	16	TRBV9	TRBJ2-1	CASSVVLAGALNEQFF
TRBD1	15	TRBV9	TRBJ2-7	CASSVGDRPSYEQYF
NA	11	TRBV19	TRBJ2-3	CASTEGRTQYF
TRBD2	16	TRBV7-8	TRBJ2-5	CASSGLAGDIQETQYF
NA	15	TRBV30	TRBJ2-5	CAWSVLGGTQETQYF